This entry lists 30 T cell receptor beta chains sequenced from one sample in a study of vaccination effects on CD4 cells after COVID-19. Viral peptide pool expansion of antigen-specific CD4+ T cells preceded sequencing in the ViraFEST assay. Following culture for more than 9 days, CD4+ T cells were isolated. SARS-CoV-2 infection was confirmed by PCR in the person between March and December 2020. No antigen has been identified for these receptors. TCRdb keeps only in-frame clones here, not all; method: immunoSEQ multiplex PCR. The table includes around 47,000 clones, roughly 75% detected once. The sample was CD4+ T cells from PBMCs cultured with a peptide pool, taken before COVID-19 vaccination. These receptors came from a human donor who had a prior SARS-CoV-2 infection.

The chain uses TRBV2 and TRBJ1-2, with D unresolved. Germline CDR1 reads SNHLY; CDR2 reads FYNNEI. V was clipped by 6 bases and J by 8 bases, with 10 bases between them. The CDR3 sequence is 11 residues long. The DNA for the CDR3 is TGTGCCAGCAGCTTAAACGGGGGCTACACCTTC. Translating it yields CASSLNGGYTF.

The J gene is TRBJ2-1, the V gene TRBV7-2, with D perhaps matching TRBD1 or TRBD2 (6 bases each). Germline V gives CDR1 SGHTA, CDR2 FQGNSA. Between the trimmed V and J ends, which lost 0 bases and 5 bases, there was a span of 8 bases. CDR3 length: 14 residues. Here the CDR3 DNA reads TGTGCCAGCAGCTTAGCGGGGGGCGACAATGAGCAGTTCTTC. It encodes CASSLAGGDNEQFF.

The gene calls are TRBV3-1 (or the pseudogene TRBV3-2) and TRBJ1-2, with TRBD1 identical over 7 bases. The CDR3 is 15 residues long. V gave up 5 bases and J gave up 4 bases; unmatched junction bases: 10. Germline assignment: CDR1 LGHDT and CDR2 YNNKEL (reference sequence). CDR3 sequence (DNA): TGTGCCAGCAGCAAAGGGGGCGAAAAGTTCTATGGCTACACCTTC. This encodes CASSKGGEKFYGYTF.

The chain links TRBV3-1 (or the pseudogene TRBV3-2) to TRBJ1-2; D unclear. Deletions cut 0 bases from V and 4 bases from J, with 9 bases between. The CDR3 contains 14 residues. Germline loops: CDR1 LGHDT, CDR2 YNNKEL (reference sequence). CDR3 in amino acids: CASSQDSRVYGYTF. CDR3 bases: TGTGCCAGCAGCCAAGATTCAAGGGTCTATGGCTACACCTTC.

The gene calls are TRBV19 and TRBJ2-5; D might be TRBD1 or TRBD2, each matching 7 bases. Germline V gene data show CDR1 as LNHDA and CDR2 as SQIVND (reference sequence). The CDR3 is 14 residues long. V gave up 4 bases and J gave up 5 bases, with 14 bases separating them. Written as DNA, the CDR3 is TGTGCCAGTAGTAAGACAGGGAGGGTTGAGACCCAGTACTTC. The encoded protein is CASSKTGRVETQYF.

The rearrangement joins TRBV30 to TRBJ1-6; D unclear. This CDR3 contains 19 residues. V was trimmed by 2 bases and J by 1 base, leaving 21 bases between them. Germline V CDR1 and CDR2: GTSNPN, SVGIG (reference sequence). CDR3 in DNA: TGTGCCTGGAGTTATAACCGTTCCCCTCCCGAGTCCTATAATTCACCCCTCCACTTT. Translated: CAWSYNRSPPESYNSPLHF. Together with reference TRBV30 and TRBJ1-6, the CDR3 gives the full variable domain: SQTIHQWPATLVQPVGSPLSLECTVEGTSNPNLYWYRQAAGRGLQLLFYSVGIGQISSEVPQNLSASRPQDRQFILSSKKLLLSDSGFYLCAWSYNRSPPESYNSPLHFGNGTRLTVT.

V gene TRBV5-1 combines with J gene TRBJ2-7; 12 positions agree with TRBD1. Germline V gives CDR1 SGHRS, CDR2 YFSETQ. Trimming cost V 4 bases and J 5 bases; bases outside gene matches: 7. This CDR3 has 15 residues. The CDR3 DNA follows: TGCGCCAGCAGCCGAGGGGGACAGGGGGCAGACGAGCAGTACTTC. Protein: CASSRGGQGADEQYF.

This rearrangement joins TRBV18 to TRBJ2-1; perhaps TRBD1 as D (6 bases). The germline CDR1 and CDR2 sequences are KGHSH and LQKENI. V shed 0 bases and J shed 10 bases, with 13 bases lying between them. The CDR3 extends over 14 amino acids. The CDR3 region is CASSPPMGALEQFF. The CDR3 region has the DNA TGTGCCAGCTCACCACCAATGGGGGCGTTGGAGCAGTTCTTC.

J is TRBJ2-7 and V is TRBV10-3; possibly TRBD1 for D (6 bases). CDR1 is ENHRY and CDR2 is SYGVKD in the germline V gene. The CDR3 covers 13 residues. V lost 3 bases to trimming and J lost 3 bases, with 9 bases between them. The CDR3 loop is CAISDRGNYEQYF. The CDR3, as DNA: TGTGCCATCAGTGACAGGGGTAACTACGAGCAGTACTTC.

The table lists this clone with many counts. The DNA for the CDR3 is TGTGCCTGGAGAATTCCTCTTCCCGCTGAAGCTTTCTTT. This translates into CAWRIPLPAEAFF. J is TRBJ1-1 and V is TRBV30; D gene uncertain. The CDR3 runs to 13 residues. Deletions cut 3 bases from V and 6 bases from J, with 14 bases between. The V gene's germline CDR1 is GTSNPN and CDR2 SVGIG (reference sequence).

The chain recombines TRBV4-2 with TRBJ2-7; D is unclear. The CDR3 has 16 amino acids. The V gene's germline CDR1 is LGHNA and CDR2 YNFKEQ. Trimming pared 4 bases from V and 1 base from J, leaving 17 bases between. CDR3 sequence reads: CASSLSQVTPSYEQYF. In nucleotides, the CDR3 is TGTGCCAGCAGCCTCTCCCAGGTCACTCCTTCCTACGAGCAGTACTTC.

This clone showed up just a few times. The genes are TRBV19 and TRBJ1-3; D not resolved. The CDR3 covers 14 residues. CDR1 is LNHDA and CDR2 is SQIVND in the germline V gene (reference sequence). Trimming took 7 bases from V and 0 from J, leaving 10 bases between them. CDR3 amino acids: CASTPPYSGNTIYF. CDR3 sequence (DNA): TGTGCCAGTACACCCCCATACTCTGGAAACACCATATATTTT.

The rearrangement links TRBV7-3 to TRBJ2-2, with D uncertain. Trimming stripped 1 base from V and 6 bases from J, with 6 bases between. Germline CDR1 and CDR2: SGHTA and FQGTGA. The CDR3 sequence is 13 residues long. CDR3 in DNA: TGTGCCAGCAGCTTAAGGGTTGCCGGGGAGCTGTTTTTT. Translation: CASSLRVAGELFF.

The chain employs TRBV7-8 and TRBJ2-3; D is uncertain. CDR3 size: 15 residues. Germline V lookup: CDR1 SGHVS, CDR2 FQNEAQ. V lost 2 bases and J lost 2, with 11 bases in between. DNA for the CDR3: TGTGCCAGCAGCTTATATCTCCGAAACACAGATACGCAGTATTTT. Its protein is CASSLYLRNTDTQYF. Supplemented by reference TRBV7-8 and TRBJ2-3, the full variable domain reads GAGVSQSPRYKVAKRGQDVALRCDPISGHVSLFWYQQALGQGPEFLTYFQNEAQLDKSGLPSDRFFAERPEGSVSTLKIQRTQQEDSAVYLCASSLYLRNTDTQYFGPGTRLTVL.

The gene calls are TRBV5-4 and TRBJ1-3; TRBD1 aligns across 7 bases. Germline assignment: CDR1 SGHNT and CDR2 YYREEE (reference sequence). The length of the CDR3 is 18 residues. J gave up 1 base and V 4 bases, and 14 bases lay outside the gene matches. The CDR3 region is CASSPISGTEKSGNTIYF. For the CDR3, the DNA is TGTGCCAGCAGCCCGATCTCCGGGACAGAGAAATCTGGAAACACCATATATTTT.

This chain links TRBV19 with TRBJ1-1; D call uncertain. Germline V gives CDR1 LNHDA, CDR2 SQIVND (reference sequence). Between the trimmed V and J ends, which lost 6 bases and 6 bases, there was a span of 14 bases. CDR3 length: 13 residues. CDR3 protein: CASSGLAGSEAFF. The CDR3 coding sequence is TGTGCCAGTAGCGGACTTGCGGGGTCTGAAGCTTTCTTT.

V usage is TRBV20-1 and J usage is TRBJ2-1; 7 bases line up with TRBD2. Germline CDR1 reads DFQATT; CDR2 reads SNEGSKA (reference sequence). Unmatched junction bases numbered 13, after V lost 3 bases and J lost 2 bases. The CDR3 runs 17 residues. CDR3 loop: CSASKVGWEGPYNEQFF. DNA of the CDR3: TGCAGTGCTAGTAAGGTCGGGTGGGAGGGCCCCTACAATGAGCAGTTCTTC.

The chain recombines TRBV11-2 with TRBJ2-2, with D perhaps TRBD1 (5 bases). CDR1 is SGHAT and CDR2 is FQNNGV in the germline V gene. The CDR3 runs 18 residues. Between the trimmed V and J ends, which lost 7 bases and 3 bases, there was a span of 24 bases. The CDR3 nucleotides are TGTGCCAGCACCATTCAAACAAGTCAGGGAATGGACACCGGGGAGCTGTTTTTT. This translates into CASTIQTSQGMDTGELFF.

The V gene is TRBV7-9, the J gene TRBJ2-2; 10 nucleotides line up with TRBD2. Germline V gene lookup returns CDR1 SEHNR and CDR2 FQNEAQ (reference sequence). The CDR3 sequence is 14 residues long. The V gene end was trimmed by 5 bases and the J gene end by 6 bases; junction bases not matched to a gene: 3. CDR3: CASSPGLAAGELFF. In DNA, the CDR3 is TGTGCCAGCAGCCCTGGACTAGCGGCCGGGGAGCTGTTTTTT.

This clone was seen only a few times. The V gene is TRBV28, the J gene TRBJ1-1, with a possible D match to TRBD1 (6 bases). Per germline, CDR1 MDHEN and CDR2 SYDVKM. This CDR3 has 14 amino acids. V lost 3 bases and J 4 bases, leaving 12 bases between the germline ends. For the CDR3, the DNA is TGTGCCAGCAGTTTGGGGGGGGCGCTCACTGAAGCTTTCTTT. Protein: CASSLGGALTEAFF.

This clone has just a few counts. The V gene is TRBV7-3, the J gene TRBJ2-7; possibly TRBD2 for D (6 bases). This CDR3 comprises 12 residues. In germline, CDR1 is SGHTA, CDR2 FQGTGA. The V gene lost 5 bases and the J gene lost 6 bases, with 11 bases spanning the gap. In DNA form, the CDR3 reads TGTGCCAGCAGCATCGTTAGCGGCGAGCAGTACTTC. Its protein product is CASSIVSGEQYF.

The rearrangement joins TRBV24-1 to TRBJ2-1; maybe TRBD2 (6 bases). Between the trimmed V and J ends, which lost 5 bases and 1 base, there was a span of 14 bases. The CDR3 length is 16 residues. CDR1 and CDR2 (germline): KGHDR, SFDVKD. The CDR3 loop reads CATSATSMRSYNEQFF. DNA for the CDR3: TGTGCCACCAGTGCAACTAGCATGAGGTCCTACAATGAGCAGTTCTTC.

This clone was seen only once. The rearrangement links TRBV2 to TRBJ2-1; TRBD2 might be the D (6 bases). V lost 6 bases and J 11 bases, leaving 20 bases between the germline ends. Germline V gene data show CDR1 as SNHLY and CDR2 as FYNNEI. The CDR3 extends over 14 amino acids. The CDR3 loop reads CASSQEGQGVKQFF. DNA for the CDR3: TGTGCCAGCAGCCAGGAGGGTCAGGGAGTTAAGCAGTTCTTC.

This clone was counted between two and nine times. The chain joins TRBV5-6 to TRBJ2-3; no clear D gene. Between the trimmed V and J ends, which lost 4 bases and 8 bases, there was a span of 11 bases. This CDR3 region has 12 residues. The germline V gene has CDR1 SGHDT and CDR2 YYEEEE. The CDR3 nucleotides are TGTGCCAGCAGCCTCGGCCTCGGTACGCAGTATTTT. It yields the protein CASSLGLGTQYF.

The chain is built from TRBV7-3 and TRBJ2-1; 7 bases line up with TRBD1. The CDR3 is 14 amino acids. Germline values: CDR1 SGHTA, CDR2 FQGTGA. V was pared by 5 bases and J by 9 bases, with 10 bases of the junction left unmatched. CDR3: CASSLRQGRSEQFF. CDR3 nucleotides: TGTGCCAGCAGCCTAAGACAGGGCAGGAGTGAGCAGTTCTTC.

The J gene is TRBJ2-7, the V gene TRBV5-4, with 12 bases lining up with TRBD2. V lost 4 bases, J lost 4 bases, and 6 bases stayed unmatched. Germline V lookup: CDR1 SGHNT, CDR2 YYREEE (reference sequence). CDR3 size: 15 residues. CDR3 protein: CASSPGLAGSYEQYF. Here the CDR3 DNA reads TGTGCCAGCAGCCCCGGACTAGCGGGGTCGTACGAGCAGTACTTC.

The chain links TRBV6-5 to TRBJ1-6; D might be TRBD1 (5 bases). Germline CDR1 is MNHEY and CDR2 is SVGAGI. The germline V and J ends were trimmed by 7 bases and 10 bases, with 20 bases remaining between them. The CDR3 contains 15 residues. The CDR3 loop is CASKQAGDAESPLHF. The CDR3, as DNA: TGTGCCAGCAAACAGGCGGGGGACGCGGAATCACCCCTCCACTTT.

The chain has TRBV5-4 and TRBJ2-5; 12 nucleotides agree with TRBD2. The CDR3 is 19 amino acids. Germline V gene data show CDR1 as SGHNT and CDR2 as YYREEE (reference sequence). Losses at the gene ends were 0 bases for V and 4 bases for J; bases not matched to a gene: 13. In nucleotides, the CDR3 is TGTGCCAGCAGCTTGGGTCCCACTCTACTAGCGGGAGGTGGAGAGACCCAGTACTTC. This gives the protein CASSLGPTLLAGGGETQYF.

This sequence joins TRBV19 and TRBJ2-3; 7 nucleotides align to TRBD2. The CDR3 is 15 residues long. Germline V lookup: CDR1 LNHDA, CDR2 SQIVND (reference sequence). Trimming cost V 7 bases and J 4 bases; bases outside gene matches: 11. In DNA form, the CDR3 reads TGTGCCAGTACCAAAGGAGGGAGGGGTCCAGATACGCAGTATTTT. It yields the protein CASTKGGRGPDTQYF.

The gene calls are TRBV2 and TRBJ1-4; a possible D gene is TRBD1 (6 bases). The V end was cut by 7 bases, the J end by 5 bases, with 11 bases between. Germline CDR1 is SNHLY and CDR2 is FYNNEI. This CDR3 region has 13 residues. CDR3 sequence: CASTPQGNEKLFF. Written as DNA, the CDR3 is TGTGCCAGCACCCCCCAGGGGAATGAAAAACTGTTTTTT. The whole variable domain, remainder taken from reference TRBV2 and TRBJ1-4, is EPEVTQTPSHQVTQMGQEVILRCVPISNHLYFYWYRQILGQKVEFLVSFYNNEISEKSEIFDDQFSVERPDGSNFTLKIRSTKLEDSAMYFCASTPQGNEKLFFGSGTQLSVL.